Each of the 19 T cell receptor beta chains below was sequenced from the same sample in a study of CD8 T cells in ankylosing spondylitis. TCRdb analysed the 5' RACE reads with MiXCR anew, one entry per CDR3 protein. The sample lists 700,000 or so distinct CDR3 sequences, around a fifth occurring once. General study findings and limits: Characteristic, it appeared, of ankylosing spondylitis blood was a TCR beta motif of fewer than 10 highly homologous variants.

For these receptors, no antigen is known. The sequencing sample was made of blood, either unsorted or a sorted T cell fraction (not recorded which). All receptors come from a male donor with ankylosing spondylitis.

This clonotype was seen more than once but under ten times. The chain employs TRBV15 and TRBJ1-1; TRBD1 might be the D (5 bases). Germline CDR1 and CDR2: LNHNV and YYDKDF (reference sequence). This CDR3 is built from 14 residues. V was cut by 11 bases and J by 0 bases, with 16 bases left in between. In DNA form, the CDR3 reads TGTGCCGTCACCGGGGGTCTGGTGAACACTGAAGCTTTCTTT. Translating it yields CAVTGGLVNTEAFF. Variable domain in full (rest from reference TRBV15 and TRBJ1-1): DAMVIQNPRYQVTQFGKPVTLSCSQTLNHNVMYWYQQKSSQAPKLLFHYYDKDFNNEADTPDNFQSRRPNTSFCFLDIRSPGLGDTAMYLCAVTGGLVNTEAFFGQGTRLTVV.

This clonotype has a handful of counts. V and J are TRBV13 and TRBJ2-5, with a possible D match to TRBD2 (7 bases). Germline V lookup: CDR1 PRHDT, CDR2 FYEKMQ (reference sequence). The CDR3 consists of 14 residues. The V and J ends lost 8 bases and 4 bases respectively, with 17 bases between them. This chain's CDR3 is CASRLQGGGETQYF. In DNA form, the CDR3 reads TGTGCCAGCCGTTTACAGGGAGGGGGAGAGACCCAGTACTTC.

There are a few counts of this clonotype. The CDR3 DNA reads as TGTGCCAGCAGTTTAATACAGGGGCGCACTGAAGCTTTCTTT. Residues: CASSLIQGRTEAFF. The chain uses TRBV27 and TRBJ1-1; 7 bases line up with TRBD1. The CDR3 runs 14 residues. With 2 bases clipped from V and 4 bases from J, the junction kept 4 bases outside the gene matches. CDR1 and CDR2 from the germline V gene are MNHEY and SMNVEV (reference sequence).

This chain connects TRBV12-3 or TRBV12-4 to TRBJ2-7; 7 positions match TRBD1. The CDR3 is 12 residues long. Trimming at V came to 10 bases and at J to 3 bases, leaving 6 bases not matched to a gene. CDR3 sequence reads: CATEAGGYEQYF. The CDR3 nucleotides are TGTGCCACCGAGGCAGGGGGCTACGAGCAGTACTTC.

The sample holds a few counts of this clonotype. V is TRBV6-2 or TRBV6-3 and J is TRBJ1-5, with D maybe TRBD1 (5 bases). V shed 3 bases and J shed 11 bases, with 14 bases lying between them. Germline V gene data show CDR1 as MNHEY and CDR2 as SVGEGT. This CDR3 region has 13 residues. In DNA, the CDR3 is TGTGCCAGCAGTTATGACGGGGCTAAGGCCCAGCATTTT. The encoded protein is CASSYDGAKAQHF.

This clonotype appeared a few times. The CDR3 region is CASSLLGATGELFF. The CDR3 nucleotides are TGTGCCAGCAGCTTGCTCGGGGCCACCGGGGAGCTGTTTTTT. The chain joins TRBV5-6 to TRBJ2-2, with D perhaps given as TRBD1 or TRBD2 (5 bases each). There are 14 residues in the CDR3. Germline lookup yields CDR1 SGHDT and CDR2 YYEEEE. Trimming removed 1 base from V and 4 bases from J, with 8 bases in between.

This clonotype has a handful of counts. The chain combines TRBV9 with TRBJ2-2; 11 bases align to TRBD2. This CDR3 is 18 amino acids long. CDR1 SGDLS and CDR2 YYNGEE come from the germline V gene. J lost 3 bases, V lost 1 base, and 8 bases had no gene match. In nucleotides, the CDR3 is TGTGCCAGCAGCGTACCTGGACTAGCGGGTTTAGACACCGGGGAGCTGTTTTTT. This codes for CASSVPGLAGLDTGELFF.

This clonotype has a handful of counts. V usage is TRBV7-9 and J usage is TRBJ2-5; D uncertain. The V end lost 5 bases, the J end lost 4 bases, and 11 bases lay between the germline ends. The CDR3 covers 13 residues. CDR1 is SEHNR, CDR2 FQNEAQ, per germline (reference sequence). This CDR3 is CASSRVWPETQYF. CDR3 nucleotides: TGTGCCAGCAGCAGGGTATGGCCAGAGACCCAGTACTTC.

This chain connects TRBV29-1 to TRBJ2-7; possibly TRBD2 for D (5 bases). Trimming removed 0 bases at V and 3 bases at J, with 15 bases between. Germline values: CDR1 SQVTM, CDR2 ANQGSEA. The CDR3 totals 15 residues. The DNA for the CDR3 is TGCAGCGTTGAAGATCCTGGTTTAGGACTCTACGAGCAGTACTTC. Its protein is CSVEDPGLGLYEQYF.

In this sample, this clonotype turned up a few times. This chain links TRBV20-1 with TRBJ2-3, with D unresolved. Germline V lookup: CDR1 DFQATT, CDR2 SNEGSKA (reference sequence). The V and J ends lost 5 bases and 0 bases respectively, with 6 bases between them. The CDR3 extends over 12 amino acids. This CDR3 is CSASHSTDTQYF. The CDR3, as DNA: TGCAGTGCTTCGCATAGCACAGATACGCAGTATTTT.

The chain combines TRBV6-5 with TRBJ1-5; D might be TRBD1 (5 bases). Trimming removed 2 bases at V and 7 bases at J, with 15 bases between. CDR1 is MNHEY, CDR2 SVGAGI, per germline. This CDR3 has 15 residues. CDR3 amino acids: CASSYRTGPDQPQHF. CDR3 DNA sequence: TGTGCCAGCAGTTACCGCACAGGACCTGACCAGCCCCAGCATTTT.

The chain recombines TRBV7-9 with TRBJ2-7; tentatively, D is TRBD2 (6 bases). Germline CDR1 and CDR2: SEHNR and FQNEAQ (reference sequence). The CDR3 has 15 amino acids. The ends were cut back, 5 bases at V and 3 bases at J, with 17 bases in the middle. CDR3 sequence reads: CASSPSDGGNYEQYF. The CDR3 nucleotides are TGTGCCAGCAGCCCTAGCGATGGAGGGAACTACGAGCAGTACTTC.

This clonotype appeared a few times. This chain connects TRBV19 to TRBJ2-2; 8 bases map to TRBD2. Germline V gene data show CDR1 as LNHDA and CDR2 as SQIVND (reference sequence). The CDR3 covers 15 residues. V trimming: 2 bases; J trimming: 3 bases; junction bases outside the gene matches: 2. The CDR3: CASSITGGYTGELFF. Written as DNA, the CDR3 is TGTGCCAGTAGTATAACGGGGGGGTACACCGGGGAGCTGTTTTTT.

This clonotype has just a few counts. V usage is TRBV5-6 and J usage is TRBJ2-7; possible D gene TRBD2, 5 bases. CDR1 and CDR2 from the germline V gene are SGHDT and YYEEEE. V was cut by 1 base and J by 3 bases, with 20 bases left in between. There are 17 residues in the CDR3. Here the CDR3 DNA reads TGTGCCAGCAGCTTGCTTGGCAGAGAGCGGACCGGCTACGAGCAGTACTTC. It encodes CASSLLGRERTGYEQYF.

This clonotype was detected only a few times. The rearrangement joins TRBV20-1 to TRBJ2-7; D is uncertain. This CDR3 has 13 residues. V was pared by 3 bases and J by 1 base, with 10 bases between. Per the germline V gene, CDR1 is DFQATT and CDR2 is SNEGSKA (reference sequence). CDR3 in amino acids: CSASPSFSYEQYF. CDR3 DNA sequence: TGCAGTGCTAGTCCCAGTTTTTCCTACGAGCAGTACTTC.

V usage is TRBV6-1 and J usage is TRBJ1-5; 11 bases agree with TRBD1. V dropped 3 bases and J dropped 7; count of bases not matched to a gene: 5. This CDR3 is built from 15 residues. Germline V gene sequence: CDR1 MNHNS, CDR2 SASEGT. In DNA, the CDR3 is TGTGCCAGCAGTGATTGGACAGGGGGCGGCCAGCCCCAGCATTTT. It is translated as CASSDWTGGGQPQHF.

The V gene is TRBV5-1, the J gene TRBJ1-1, with TRBD1 as a possible D gene (6 bases). The CDR3 spans 14 residues. Germline CDR1 and CDR2: SGHRS and YFSETQ. V was shortened by 5 bases and J by 2 bases, with 13 bases between the two germline ends. The CDR3 DNA reads as TGCGCCAGCAGAAGACAGGATGGAAACACTGAAGCTTTCTTT. Amino acid sequence: CASRRQDGNTEAFF.

Only a few counts were recorded for this clonotype. The junction does not match germline at one end; this may be a read error. V usage is TRBV3-1 and J usage is TRBJ1-1; tentative D call: TRBD1 (5 bases). Germline lookup yields CDR1 LGHDT and CDR2 YNNKEL (reference sequence). This CDR3 contains 12 residues. This CDR3 is CASSQKAREDLF. The CDR3 nucleotides are TGTGCCAGCAGCCAAAAGGCCAGGGAAGATCTCTTT.

This rearrangement joins TRBV12-3 or TRBV12-4 to TRBJ2-5, with D perhaps TRBD2 (6 bases). V was shortened by 6 bases and J by 4 bases, with 18 bases between the two germline ends. CDR3 length: 15 amino acids. The CDR3: CASRHRQRRGETQYF. For the CDR3, the DNA is TGTGCCAGCAGACACCGACAAAGGAGGGGAGAGACCCAGTACTTC.